This record looks at one T cell receptor (beta chain) sequence and its context. The protocol was immunoSEQ multiplex PCR, while the TCRdb copy is restricted to in-frame clones and leaves out a portion. The sample consists of about 93,000 clones, roughly 81% of them appearing once. The data derive from a study of PD-1 blockade in classical Hodgkin lymphoma. The CDR3 sequence is 13 residues long. CDR1 and CDR2 from the germline V gene are SGHAT and FQNNGV. The ends were cut back, 2 bases at V and 4 bases at J, with 8 bases in the middle. Relapse after autologous stem cell transplantation occurred in every patient, and brentuximab vedotin exposure varied. Best responses were complete response, partial response or progressive disease.

J is TRBJ1-1 and V is TRBV11-2; weak D call: TRBD1 (5 bases). The source of this sequence is a human donor with classical Hodgkin lymphoma. The source material was peripheral blood mononuclear cells (PBMCs), sampled before the second cycle of nivolumab. The DNA for the CDR3 is TGTGCCAGCAGCTTAACGGGGGGCACTGAAGCTTTCTTT. Encoded protein: CASSLTGGTEAFF.